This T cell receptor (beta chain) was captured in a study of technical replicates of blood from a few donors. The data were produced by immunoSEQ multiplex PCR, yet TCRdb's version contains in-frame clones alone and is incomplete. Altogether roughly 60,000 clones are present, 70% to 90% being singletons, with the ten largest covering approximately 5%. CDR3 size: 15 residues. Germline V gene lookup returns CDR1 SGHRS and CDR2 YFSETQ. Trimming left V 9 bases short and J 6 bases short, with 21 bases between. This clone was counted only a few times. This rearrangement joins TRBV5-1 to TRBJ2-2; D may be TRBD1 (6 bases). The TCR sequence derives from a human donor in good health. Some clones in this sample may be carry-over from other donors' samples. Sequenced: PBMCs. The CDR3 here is CATNPGAVSAGELFF. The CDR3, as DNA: TGCGCCACCAATCCAGGGGCGGTTAGTGCCGGGGAGCTGTTTTTT.